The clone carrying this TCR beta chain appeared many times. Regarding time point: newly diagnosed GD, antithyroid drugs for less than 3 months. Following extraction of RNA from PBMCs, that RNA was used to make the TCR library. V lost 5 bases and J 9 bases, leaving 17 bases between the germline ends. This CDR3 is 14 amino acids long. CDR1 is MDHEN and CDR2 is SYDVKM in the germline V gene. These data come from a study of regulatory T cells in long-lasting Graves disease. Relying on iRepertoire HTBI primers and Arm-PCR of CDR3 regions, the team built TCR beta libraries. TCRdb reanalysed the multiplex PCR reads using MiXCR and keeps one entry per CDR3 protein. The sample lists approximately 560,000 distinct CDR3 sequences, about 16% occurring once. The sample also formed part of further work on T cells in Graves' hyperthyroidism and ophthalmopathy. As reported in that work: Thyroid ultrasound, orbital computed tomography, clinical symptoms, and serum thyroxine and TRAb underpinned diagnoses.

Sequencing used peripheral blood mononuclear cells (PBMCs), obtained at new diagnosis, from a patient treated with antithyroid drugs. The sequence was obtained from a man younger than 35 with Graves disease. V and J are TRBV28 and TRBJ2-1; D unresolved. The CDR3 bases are TGTGCCAGCAGTCCCGCAACGGTACGACCTGAGCAGTTCTTC. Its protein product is CASSPATVRPEQFF.